These T cell receptor beta chains were read from a single sample in a study of T cell responses to AZD1222 COVID-19 vaccine. Sequencing used immunoSEQ multiplex PCR; TCRdb keeps in-frame clones, though not all of them. The sample has 120,000 or so clones, around 92% seen once. Sequenced material: peripheral blood, taken on day 0 of AZD1222 vaccination. The receptors were gathered from an adult in good health. Both conserved end residues are part of each CDR3. D genes are given only for firm matches. Some rows mark clone size as missing; the rest say once, few, many or name a class of expanded clone.

J: TRBJ2-3; D: TRBD2; V: TRBV6-6; size: NA; DNA: TGTGCCAGCACCTTCCCAGCTAGCGGGAGGTCAGATACGCAGTATTTT; CDR3: CASTFPASGRSDTQYF
J: TRBJ2-2; D: NA; V: TRBV30; size: NA; DNA: TGTGCCTGGAGTGTAGGAGGGAGCGGGGAGCTGTTTTTT; CDR3: CAWSVGGSGELFF
J: TRBJ2-5; D: TRBD2; V: TRBV28; size: NA; DNA: TGTGCCAGCAGGGTGACTAGCGGGCGGATCCAAGAGACCCAGTACTTC; CDR3: CASRVTSGRIQETQYF
J: TRBJ1-2; D: NA; V: TRBV18; size: once; DNA: TGTGCCAGCTCACCAGTTCTGGGGGGATTCGACTATGGCTACACCTTC; CDR3: CASSPVLGGFDYGYTF
J: TRBJ1-1; D: NA; V: TRBV29-1; size: NA; DNA: TGCAGCGTTGGGGGACCCGGCTTTAACACTGAAGCTTTCTTT; CDR3: CSVGGPGFNTEAFF
J: TRBJ1-6; D: NA; V: TRBV11-3; size: NA; DNA: TGTGCCAGCAGCTTAGAGGTGGGGGACACCAGGTCGATATATAATTCACCCCTCCACTTT; CDR3: CASSLEVGDTRSIYNSPLHF
J: TRBJ1-5; D: NA; V: TRBV28; size: NA; DNA: TGTGCCAGCAGTTTTTCCTTTGGTAGGGGTTTCAGTCAGCCCCAGCATTTT; CDR3: CASSFSFGRGFSQPQHF
J: TRBJ2-7; D: NA; V: TRBV24-1; size: NA; DNA: TGTGCCACCAGTGATTTGGGCGAGCAGTACTTC; CDR3: CATSDLGEQYF
J: TRBJ2-5; D: NA; V: TRBV29-1; size: NA; DNA: TGCAGCGTTGGGGATTACCGGGACGGAGATCAAGAGACCCAGTACTTC; CDR3: CSVGDYRDGDQETQYF
J: TRBJ1-2; D: TRBD1; V: TRBV7-9; size: NA; DNA: TGTGCCAGCAGCTTAGGGGGGACAGGGGGACTCTATGGCTACACCTTC; CDR3: CASSLGGTGGLYGYTF
J: TRBJ2-3; D: TRBD2; V: TRBV7-3; size: NA; DNA: TGTGCCAGCAGCTCCAGACTAGCGGGAGGACCCACAGATACGCAGTATTTT; CDR3: CASSSRLAGGPTDTQYF
J: TRBJ2-2; D: NA; V: TRBV11-3; size: NA; DNA: TGTGCCAGCAGCTTGTACACCGGGGAGCTGTTTTTT; CDR3: CASSLYTGELFF
J: TRBJ2-3; D: NA; V: TRBV6-2/TRBV6-3; size: NA; DNA: TGTGCCAGCAGTTACCCAGGGAGTACGCAGTATTTT; CDR3: CASSYPGSTQYF
J: TRBJ1-1; D: NA; V: TRBV12-3/TRBV12-4; size: NA; DNA: TGTGCCAGCAGCTACACTCGACAGAGTGAAGCTTTCTTT; CDR3: CASSYTRQSEAFF
J: TRBJ1-4; D: NA; V: TRBV6-5; size: NA; DNA: TGTGCCAGCAGGGACCCGACAGGAACCGGCGAAAAACTGTTTTTT; CDR3: CASRDPTGTGEKLFF